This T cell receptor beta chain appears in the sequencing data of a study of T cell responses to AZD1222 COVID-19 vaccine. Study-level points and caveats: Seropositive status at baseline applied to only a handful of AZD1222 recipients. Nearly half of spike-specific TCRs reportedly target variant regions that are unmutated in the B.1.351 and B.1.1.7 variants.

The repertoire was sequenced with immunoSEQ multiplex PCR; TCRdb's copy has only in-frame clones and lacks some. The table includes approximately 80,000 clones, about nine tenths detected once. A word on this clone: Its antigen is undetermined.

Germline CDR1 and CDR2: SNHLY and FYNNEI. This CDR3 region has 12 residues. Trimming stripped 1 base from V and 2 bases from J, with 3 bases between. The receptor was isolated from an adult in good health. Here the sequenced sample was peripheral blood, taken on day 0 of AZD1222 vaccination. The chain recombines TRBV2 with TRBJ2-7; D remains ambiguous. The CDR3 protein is CASSEETYEQYF. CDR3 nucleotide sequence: TGTGCCAGCAGTGAAGAAACCTACGAGCAGTACTTC.